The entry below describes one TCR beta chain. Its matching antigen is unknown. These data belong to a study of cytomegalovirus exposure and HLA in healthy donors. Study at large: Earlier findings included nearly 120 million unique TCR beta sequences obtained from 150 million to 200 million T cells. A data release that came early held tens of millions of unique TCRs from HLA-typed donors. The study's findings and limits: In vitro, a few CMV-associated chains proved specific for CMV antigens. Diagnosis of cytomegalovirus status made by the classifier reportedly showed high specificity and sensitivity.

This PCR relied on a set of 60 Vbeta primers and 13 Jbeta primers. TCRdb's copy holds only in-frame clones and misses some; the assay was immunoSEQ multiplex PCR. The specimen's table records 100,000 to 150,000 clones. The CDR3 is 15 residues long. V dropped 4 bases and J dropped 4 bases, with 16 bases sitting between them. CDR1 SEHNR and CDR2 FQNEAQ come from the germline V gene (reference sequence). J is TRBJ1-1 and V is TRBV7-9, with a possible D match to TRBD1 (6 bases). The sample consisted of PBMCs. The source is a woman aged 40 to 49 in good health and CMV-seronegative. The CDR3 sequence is CASSYGQSGGTEAFF. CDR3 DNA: TGTGCCAGCAGCTACGGACAGTCGGGGGGCACTGAAGCTTTCTTT.